Below are 16 T cell receptor beta chains sequenced from a single sample in a study of shared clonotypes between healthy human individuals (dated by TCRdb to about 2020). The receptor library was made with the immunoSEQ multiplex PCR assay. Entries here come from immuneACCESS through TCRdb and include only in-frame sequences with V and J called. Some clones fail to appear in such tables; in the studies checked, an unresolved V gene covers under half of the shortfall, and the cause of the remainder is unknown. Within this sample are about 1.5 million clones, with 95% to 99% of them counted one time only. About 0.45% of the sample is taken by the ten largest. Sequenced: naive CD4+ T cells sorted from blood. Per the publication, the cell subset or site label means: CD45RA+ positively selected. These receptors originate from a man aged 25 to 40 in good health.

The V and J genes are TRBV28 and TRBJ1-5, with 8 bases aligning to TRBD1. The CDR3 extends over 13 amino acids. The V segment lost 7 bases and the J segment 6 bases; nucleotides outside the gene matches: 5. Germline V gives CDR1 MDHEN, CDR2 SYDVKM. The DNA for the CDR3 is TGTGCCAGCACGGACAGGGCAGGTCAGCCCCAGCATTTT. Its translation: CASTDRAGQPQHF.

With respect to this clone: Other DNA sequences in the sample encode the same CDR3. The chain carries TRBV7-3 and TRBJ2-3; D remains ambiguous. CDR1 and CDR2 from the germline V gene are SGHTA and FQGTGA. Trimming removed 4 bases at V and 1 base at J, with 6 bases between. CDR3 length equals 13 residues. This chain's CDR3 is CASSSTRTDTQYF. DNA of the CDR3: TGTGCCAGCAGCTCTACTCGCACAGATACGCAGTATTTT.

The rearrangement joins TRBV4-2 to TRBJ2-1, with D possibly matching TRBD2 (5 bases). The germline V gene encodes CDR1 LGHNA and CDR2 YNFKEQ. Between the trimmed V and J ends, which lost 0 bases and 2 bases, there was a span of 17 bases. CDR3 length: 18 amino acids. Here the CDR3 DNA reads TGTGCCAGCAGCCAAGAGAAGAGCGGCGGGCTGCCCTACAATGAGCAGTTCTTC. It is translated as CASSQEKSGGLPYNEQFF.

The chain joins TRBV6-1 to TRBJ2-5; 7 bases map to TRBD1. Germline assignment: CDR1 MNHNS and CDR2 SASEGT. V shed 6 bases and J 5 bases; nucleotides not matched to a gene: 0. The CDR3 is 11 amino acids. The CDR3 reads CASRQGETQYF. CDR3 nucleotide sequence: TGTGCCAGCAGACAGGGGGAGACCCAGTACTTC.

The J gene is TRBJ1-5, the V gene TRBV2; the D is unclear. The CDR3 covers 12 residues. V was cut by 7 bases and J by 8 bases, with 12 bases left in between. Germline-derived CDR1 and CDR2 are SNHLY and FYNNEI. In DNA, the CDR3 is TGTGCCAGCAAGTTAGAGACGGAGCCCCAGCATTTT. This encodes CASKLETEPQHF.

The chain recombines TRBV2 with TRBJ2-1; D remains ambiguous. Trimming took off 3 bases at V and 6 bases at J, with 6 bases between the two ends. This CDR3 has 12 amino acids. Germline values: CDR1 SNHLY, CDR2 FYNNEI. The CDR3 sequence: CASSDRSNEQFF. The DNA of the CDR3 is TGTGCCAGCAGTGATCGTTCCAATGAGCAGTTCTTC.

The rearrangement links TRBV6-5 to TRBJ2-1; D is unresolved. This CDR3 is built from 14 residues. Trimming removed 0 bases at V and 4 bases at J, with 7 bases between. From germline, CDR1 is MNHEY and CDR2 SVGAGI. CDR3 amino acids: CASSYSKLYNEQFF. The CDR3 DNA sequence: TGTGCCAGCAGTTACTCGAAACTTTACAATGAGCAGTTCTTC.

Of note for this clone: The sample carries other DNA sequences with the same CDR3. This chain uses TRBV5-1 with TRBJ1-5; D is unclear. Germline V lookup: CDR1 SGHRS, CDR2 YFSETQ. V was clipped by 3 bases and J by 2 bases, with 12 bases between them. The CDR3 covers 15 residues. CDR3 DNA: TGCGCCAGCAGCTGGACTACTGGGGGCAATCAGCCCCAGCATTTT. It is translated as CASSWTTGGNQPQHF.

The chain is built from TRBV27 and TRBJ2-2, with TRBD2 matching over 8 bases. Germline lookup yields CDR1 MNHEY and CDR2 SMNVEV (reference sequence). The trim removed 5 bases at V and 1 base at J, leaving 9 bases unmatched. The CDR3 covers 17 residues. The CDR3 loop is CASSTRGGLGNTGELFF. The CDR3 DNA reads as TGTGCCAGCAGTACACGGGGGGGCCTAGGGAACACCGGGGAGCTGTTTTTT.

The gene calls are TRBV11-2 and TRBJ2-7, with no clear D. Trimming shortened V by 0 bases and J by 6 bases, and 6 bases separated the two germline ends. This CDR3 is 12 amino acids long. The germline V gene encodes CDR1 SGHAT and CDR2 FQNNGV. DNA for the CDR3: TGTGCCAGCAGCTTAGAGTCGGCCGAGCAGTACTTC. Protein: CASSLESAEQYF.

The J gene is TRBJ2-3, the V gene TRBV2; TRBD2 matches at 14 bases. The CDR3 loop spans 15 amino acids. The junction had 4 bases not matched to a gene; V was cut back by 6 bases and J by 5 bases. Germline CDR1 reads SNHLY; CDR2 reads FYNNEI. CDR3 sequence: CASRGLAGAGDTQYF. The CDR3 DNA sequence: TGTGCCAGCAGGGGACTAGCGGGAGCAGGAGATACGCAGTATTTT.

V gene TRBV6-5 combines with J gene TRBJ2-5; D is unresolved. Germline V gives CDR1 MNHEY, CDR2 SVGAGI. V lost 5 bases and J lost 7, with 11 bases in between. The CDR3 totals 12 residues. CDR3 region: CASSHTTGTQYF. CDR3 in DNA: TGTGCCAGCAGTCATACTACCGGGACCCAGTACTTC.

This chain uses TRBV9 with TRBJ1-3; D not resolved. Trimming took off 5 bases at V and 2 bases at J, with 5 bases between the two ends. CDR1 is SGDLS and CDR2 is YYNGEE in the germline V gene. This CDR3 spans 12 amino acids. The CDR3 region has the DNA TGTGCCAGCAGGGCCCCTGGAAACACCATATATTTT. Translating gives CASRAPGNTIYF. The complete variable domain, with remaining parts taken from reference TRBV9 and TRBJ1-3, reads DSGVTQTPKHLITATGQRVTLRCSPRSGDLSVYWYQQSLDQGLQFLIQYYNGEERAKGNILERFSAQQFPDLHSELNLSSLELGDSALYFCASRAPGNTIYFGEGSWLTVV.

The rearrangement joins TRBV28 to TRBJ2-3, with 8 nucleotides matching TRBD2. The CDR3 totals 14 residues. The germline CDR1 and CDR2 sequences are MDHEN and SYDVKM. V shed 8 bases and J 4 bases; nucleotides not matched to a gene: 8. For the CDR3, the DNA is TGTGCCAGCGAAAGCGGGAGTCTAGCAGATACGCAGTATTTT. Amino acid sequence: CASESGSLADTQYF. The whole variable domain, filled in from reference TRBV28 and TRBJ2-3, reads DVKVTQSSRYLVKRTGEKVFLECVQDMDHENMFWYRQDPGLGLRLIYFSYDVKMKEKGDIPEGYSVSREKKERFSLILESASTNQTSMYLCASESGSLADTQYFGPGTRLTVL.

This chain connects TRBV29-1 to TRBJ2-1, with 9 bases aligning to TRBD1. The germline CDR1 and CDR2 sequences are SQVTM and ANQGSEA. The V gene end was trimmed by 6 bases and the J gene end by 6 bases; junction bases not matched to a gene: 12. The CDR3 covers 15 residues. CDR3 sequence: CSVRKTGTGPNEQFF. Here the CDR3 DNA reads TGCAGCGTGAGGAAGACCGGGACAGGGCCCAATGAGCAGTTCTTC.

The chain couples TRBV15 to TRBJ1-5; D remains ambiguous. The V gene lost 5 bases and the J gene lost 7 bases, with 15 bases spanning the gap. The CDR3 has 14 amino acids. Germline values: CDR1 LNHNV, CDR2 YYDKDF (reference sequence). This chain's CDR3 is CATSPRLPTQPQHF. CDR3 sequence (DNA): TGTGCCACCAGCCCGCGACTCCCTACCCAGCCCCAGCATTTT.